Following are 17 T cell receptor beta chains from one sample sequenced in a study of molecular identifiers for immune sequencing clone quantification. TCRdb reprocessed the PCR reads via MiXCR and lists one record per CDR3 protein. The data show nearly 650,000 distinct CDR3 sequences, roughly 23% seen once. Material: naive CD8+ T cells from blood, with Jurkat cell RNA spiked in. Noted subset: FACS-sorted CD8+CD4-CCR7+CD45RA+ naive T cells. These receptors came from a human donor in good health. Some libraries in this study had Jurkat cell RNA spiked in.

This clonotype has at least ten counts. The chain carries TRBV11-2 and TRBJ2-5, with 7 nucleotides matching TRBD2. The CDR3 spans 17 residues. CDR1 and CDR2 (germline): SGHAT, FQNNGV. Unmatched junction bases numbered 11, after V lost 3 bases and J lost 1 base. This CDR3 is CASSLAPYSGAQETQYF. In DNA, the CDR3 is TGTGCCAGCAGCTTGGCCCCTTACAGCGGGGCCCAAGAGACCCAGTACTTC. Full variable domain (rest looked up from reference TRBV11-2 and TRBJ2-5): EAGVAQSPRYKIIEKRQSVAFWCNPISGHATLYWYQQILGQGPKLLIQFQNNGVVDDSQLPKDRFSAERLKGVDSTLKIQPAKLEDSAVYLCASSLAPYSGAQETQYFGPGTRLLVL.

In its sample, this clonotype was seen once. The chain is built from TRBV27 and TRBJ2-2; 15 nucleotides match TRBD2. V lost 4 bases and J lost 6; bases outside the gene matches: 3. Germline values: CDR1 MNHEY, CDR2 SMNVEV (reference sequence). The CDR3 has 16 amino acids. The CDR3 protein is CASSSGLAGGPGELFF. The CDR3 DNA is TGTGCCAGCAGTTCGGGACTAGCGGGGGGACCCGGGGAGCTGTTTTTT.

Only a few counts were recorded for this clonotype. The gene calls are TRBV7-2 and TRBJ2-2, with 13 bases that match TRBD2. The germline CDR1 and CDR2 sequences are SGHTA and FQGNSA. This CDR3 is built from 15 residues. Losses at the gene ends were 8 bases for V and 4 bases for J; bases not matched to a gene: 4. This CDR3 reads CASGTSGIFTGELFF. The CDR3 bases are TGTGCCAGCGGGACTAGCGGGATTTTCACCGGGGAGCTGTTTTTT.

This clonotype was observed at least ten times. The chain uses TRBV7-6 and TRBJ1-3, with a weak D call TRBD1 (5 bases). The CDR3 is 16 amino acids. V was cut by 1 base and J by 1 base, with 11 bases left in between. The germline V gene encodes CDR1 SGHVS and CDR2 FNYEAQ. CDR3 sequence (DNA): TGTGCCAGCAGCTTAGAGCGCGGGGCTTCTGGAAACACCATATATTTT. It is translated as CASSLERGASGNTIYF.

J is TRBJ2-5 and V is TRBV20-1; TRBD1 might be the D (6 bases). The CDR3 loop spans 14 amino acids. Germline V CDR1 and CDR2: DFQATT, SNEGSKA (reference sequence). Trimming shortened V by 5 bases and J by 5 bases, and 18 bases separated the two germline ends. The CDR3 reads CSAWNARGRETQYF. The CDR3 bases are TGCAGTGCTTGGAACGCCAGGGGCCGCGAGACCCAGTACTTC.

Of note for this clonotype: One junction end does not reproduce the germline sequence, and a read error may be involved. V and J are TRBV20-1 and TRBJ2-2; tentatively, D is TRBD1 (6 bases). The CDR3 loop spans 15 amino acids. CDR1 DFQATT and CDR2 SNEGSKA come from the germline V gene (reference sequence). CDR3 loop: CSARPTGRWTGALFF. DNA of the CDR3: TGCAGTGCTAGGCCCACAGGGAGATGGACCGGGGCGCTGTTTTTT.

This clonotype was seen many times. V gene TRBV9 combines with J gene TRBJ2-2, with unresolved D. Trimming shortened V by 4 bases and J by 11 bases, and 15 bases separated the two germline ends. The germline V gene encodes CDR1 SGDLS and CDR2 YYNGEE. The CDR3 sequence is 13 residues long. The CDR3 loop is CASSSQGLKELFF. The CDR3 DNA reads as TGTGCCAGCAGCTCCCAAGGGCTAAAAGAGCTGTTTTTT. Complete variable domain (other parts from reference TRBV9 and TRBJ2-2): DSGVTQTPKHLITATGQRVTLRCSPRSGDLSVYWYQQSLDQGLQFLIQYYNGEERAKGNILERFSAQQFPDLHSELNLSSLELGDSALYFCASSSQGLKELFFGEGSRLTVL.

This clonotype has at least ten counts. The rearrangement joins TRBV7-9 to TRBJ1-4; tentative D call: TRBD1 (5 bases). The CDR3 runs to 13 residues. Trimming took off 1 base at V and 10 bases at J, with 10 bases between the two ends. Germline loops: CDR1 SEHNR, CDR2 FQNEAQ (reference sequence). The CDR3 coding sequence is TGTGCCAGCAGCTTAGGAGGGGACGGAAAACTGTTTTTT. Translating it yields CASSLGGDGKLFF.

This clonotype was recorded at least ten times. The CDR3 here is CASSLADSRDLQETQYF. CDR3 bases: TGTGCCAGCAGCTTAGCGGATTCCAGGGACCTTCAAGAGACCCAGTACTTC. The gene calls are TRBV7-2 and TRBJ2-5, with D perhaps being TRBD1 or TRBD2 (5 bases each). CDR1 is SGHTA and CDR2 is FQGNSA in the germline V gene. The CDR3 contains 17 residues. The V end was cut by 0 bases, the J end by 2 bases, with 16 bases between.

This chain uses TRBV6-4 with TRBJ1-1; D is perhaps TRBD1 (5 bases). Germline assignment: CDR1 MRHNA and CDR2 SNTAGT. The CDR3 length is 14 residues. V was shortened by 8 bases and J by 5 bases, with 18 bases between the two germline ends. The CDR3 sequence: CASRPPDRRTEAFF. CDR3 in DNA: TGTGCCAGCCGCCCGCCAGACAGACGGACTGAAGCTTTCTTT.

Note on this clonotype: A single base separates this from a much larger clone, so it may be a read error. V is TRBV5-1 and J is TRBJ2-5; D not certain. The CDR3 is 13 amino acids. From germline, CDR1 is SGHRS and CDR2 YFSETQ. CDR3 loop: CASSLESQETQHF. As DNA, the CDR3 is TGCGCCAGCAGCTTGGAGTCTCAAGAGACCCAGCACTTC.

The chain uses TRBV6-6 and TRBJ2-7; D possibly corresponds to TRBD1 (6 bases). Trimming stripped 4 bases from V and 3 bases from J, with 13 bases between. This CDR3 contains 14 residues. Per the germline V gene, CDR1 is MNHNY and CDR2 is SVGAGI (reference sequence). CDR3 in DNA: TGTGCCAGCAGTTCTAAACAGGGCCACTACGAGCAGTACTTC. Protein sequence: CASSSKQGHYEQYF.

The rearrangement joins TRBV3-1 to TRBJ2-1; D may be TRBD1 (5 bases). Trimming pared 5 bases from V and 8 bases from J, leaving 19 bases between. CDR1 LGHDT and CDR2 YNNKEL come from the germline V gene (reference sequence). This CDR3 is 15 amino acids long. The CDR3 reads CASSIGTGLGDEQFF. CDR3 DNA: TGTGCCAGCAGCATAGGCACCGGCCTAGGGGATGAGCAGTTCTTC.

The table lists this clonotype with many counts. This chain uses TRBV7-9 with TRBJ2-7; 8 bases line up with TRBD1. V lost 5 bases, J lost 6 bases, and 9 bases stayed unmatched. The CDR3 has 14 residues. Germline V gene data show CDR1 as SEHNR and CDR2 as FQNEAQ (reference sequence). CDR3: CASSQGQGLTEQYF. The CDR3, as DNA: TGTGCCAGCAGCCAAGGACAGGGCCTCACCGAGCAGTACTTC.

Remarks on this clonotype: A read error is possible here, since a much larger clone lies one base away. The V and J genes are TRBV20-1 and TRBJ1-2; D is unresolved. The CDR3 sequence is 13 residues long. Per germline, CDR1 DFQATT and CDR2 SNEGSKA (reference sequence). The CDR3 reads CSARVGENYGCTF. The CDR3 DNA follows: TGCAGTGCTAGAGTTGGAGAAAACTATGGCTGCACCTTC.

V gene TRBV5-1 combines with J gene TRBJ1-1; D gene uncertain. Germline-derived CDR1 and CDR2 are SGHRS and YFSETQ. This CDR3 is built from 12 residues. Trimming removed 5 bases at V and 4 bases at J, with 9 bases between. CDR3 residues: CASRDGLTEAFF. In DNA form, the CDR3 reads TGCGCCAGCAGGGATGGTCTCACTGAAGCTTTCTTT.

The chain joins TRBV19 to TRBJ2-2; D gene unclear. This CDR3 is built from 15 residues. The V end was cut by 4 bases, the J end by 6 bases, with 15 bases between. Germline loops: CDR1 LNHDA, CDR2 SQIVND (reference sequence). The CDR3 DNA is TGTGCCAGTAGTACCCGACGGGTTGGATCCGGGGAGCTGTTTTTT. Its translation is CASSTRRVGSGELFF.